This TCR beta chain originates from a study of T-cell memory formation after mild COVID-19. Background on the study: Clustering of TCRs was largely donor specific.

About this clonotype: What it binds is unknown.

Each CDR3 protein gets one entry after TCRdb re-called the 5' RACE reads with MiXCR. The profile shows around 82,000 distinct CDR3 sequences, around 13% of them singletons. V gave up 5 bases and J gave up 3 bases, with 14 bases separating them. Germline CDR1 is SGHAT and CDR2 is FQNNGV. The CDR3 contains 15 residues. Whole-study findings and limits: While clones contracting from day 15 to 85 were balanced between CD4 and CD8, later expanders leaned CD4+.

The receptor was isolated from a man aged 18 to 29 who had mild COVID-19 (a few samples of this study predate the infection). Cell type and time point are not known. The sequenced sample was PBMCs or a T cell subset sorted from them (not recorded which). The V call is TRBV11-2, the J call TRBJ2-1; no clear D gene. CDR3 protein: CASSGPNPLYNEQFF. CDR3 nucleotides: TGTGCCAGCAGCGGACCCAACCCCCTCTACAATGAGCAGTTCTTC.